These T cell receptor beta chains were read from a single sample in a study of cytomegalovirus exposure and HLA in healthy donors. Some clones are missing from TCRdb's copy, which holds only in-frame ones; the method was immunoSEQ multiplex PCR. The data show some 190,000 clones, 65% to 85% seen once. Sample: PBMCs. The receptors come from a female donor in good health and CMV-seronegative. Each CDR3 is given without its conserved first and last residue. Expanded clones get a size class; other rows say once, few or many, or leave the size out.

V gene: TRBV25-1
clone size: NA
CDR3 protein: ASSGSSGTRANTDTQY

V gene: TRBV7-9
clone size: NA
CDR3 protein: SSSLTGVNSPLH

V gene: TRBV5-5
clone size: NA
CDR3 protein: ASSYGAPGTGELF

V gene: TRBV18
clone size: once
CDR3 protein: ASSPFPQGGEKLF

V gene: TRBV28
clone size: once
CDR3 protein: ASEGSSYSNQPQH

V gene: TRBV7-6
clone size: NA
CDR3 protein: ASSPLGRSEAQETQY

V gene: TRBV4-1
clone size: NA
CDR3 protein: ASSPHRDLQETQY

V gene: TRBV13
clone size: NA
CDR3 protein: ASSPSGTGGNEQF

V gene: TRBV9
clone size: NA
CDR3 protein: ASSGTSGRLDTQY

V gene: TRBV6-5
clone size: NA
CDR3 protein: ASSYSITGDEQY

V gene: TRBV28
clone size: NA
CDR3 protein: ASSTGQGPYEQY

V gene: TRBV28
clone size: NA
CDR3 protein: ASSESRNIQY

V gene: TRBV11-2
clone size: NA
CDR3 protein: ASSLGSGGGYNEQF

V gene: TRBV18
clone size: NA
CDR3 protein: ASSPRQGSPLVELF

V gene: TRBV2
clone size: NA
CDR3 protein: ASSGQSYGYT

V gene: TRBV5-5
clone size: NA
CDR3 protein: ASGPGVADTQY

V gene: TRBV29-1
clone size: NA
CDR3 protein: SVGRGPSYEQY

V gene: TRBV7-2
clone size: NA
CDR3 protein: ASSFAGLVNTGELF

V gene: TRBV27
clone size: NA
CDR3 protein: ASTELGGREQY

V gene: TRBV9
clone size: NA
CDR3 protein: ASSRDRDRSPLH

V gene: TRBV6-6
clone size: NA
CDR3 protein: AGQTSGSPGANVLT

V gene: TRBV29-1
clone size: NA
CDR3 protein: SVEATEVNTEAF